What follows are 18 T cell receptor beta chains derived from one specimen sequenced in a study of blood T cells in healthy people across ages. A second PCR, run for about 7 to 11 cycles, used a sample-barcoded 5' primer plus a J-beta primer mix. TCRdb re-called the 5' RACE reads with MiXCR, one entry per CDR3 protein. Found here are about 640,000 distinct CDR3 sequences, approximately 30% of them singletons; the top ten hold 15% to 18%. The sample taken for sequencing was blood. These receptors were obtained from a woman of 80 years or more in good health.

At least ten counts were recorded for this clonotype. The rearrangement joins TRBV5-1 to TRBJ2-7; 7 nucleotides align to TRBD1. V was clipped by 1 base and J by 4 bases; unmatched bases: 8. The CDR3 contains 15 residues. CDR1 SGHRS and CDR2 YFSETQ come from the germline V gene. The CDR3 DNA reads TGCGCCAGCAGCTTGATGATGACAGGGATGTACGAGCAGTACTTC. Amino acid sequence: CASSLMMTGMYEQYF. Using reference TRBV5-1 and TRBJ2-7 for the parts outside the CDR3, the full variable domain is KAGVTQTPRYLIKTRGQQVTLSCSPISGHRSVSWYQQTPGQGLQFLFEYFSETQRNKGNFPGRFSGRQFSNSRSEMNVSTLELGDSALYLCASSLMMTGMYEQYFGPGTRLTVT.

The rearrangement joins TRBV20-1 to TRBJ1-3; D is undetermined. This CDR3 region has 15 residues. Looked up from germline, CDR1 is DFQATT and CDR2 is SNEGSKA (reference sequence). Trimming removed 5 bases from V and 4 bases from J, with 18 bases in between. In DNA form, the CDR3 reads TGCAGTGCTCAGCCGGGAGGATCATCCGGAAACACCATATATTTT. This gives the protein CSAQPGGSSGNTIYF.

This chain links TRBV6-2 or TRBV6-3 with TRBJ1-2; no reliable D call. The V gene's germline CDR1 is MNHEY and CDR2 SVGEGT. Trimming removed 5 bases at V and 3 bases at J, with 13 bases between. The CDR3 consists of 14 residues. The CDR3, as DNA: TGTGCCAGCAGTCCCCGGACCCACTACTATGGCTACACCTTC. This codes for CASSPRTHYYGYTF.

This clonotype was counted only a few times. A much larger clonotype is one base distant, so this may be a read error. V usage is TRBV28 and J usage is TRBJ2-7; 7 bases line up with TRBD2. The germline gives CDR1 MDHEN, CDR2 SYDVKM. With V trimmed by 6 bases and J by 2 bases, 7 bases remained unmatched. This CDR3 contains 14 residues. CDR3 DNA: TGTGCCAGCAGGTTAGAGCGGGGCGCCTACGAGCAGTACTTC. Residues: CASRLERGAYEQYF.

This clonotype was observed at least ten times. The V and J genes are TRBV11-2 and TRBJ2-5; 13 bases map to TRBD2. CDR3 size: 16 residues. V lost 1 base, J lost 2 bases, and 1 base stayed unmatched. CDR1 and CDR2 (germline): SGHAT, FQNNGV. CDR3 sequence reads: CASSLGLAGGQETQYF. The CDR3 DNA follows: TGTGCCAGCAGCTTAGGACTAGCGGGGGGACAAGAGACCCAGTACTTC. Supplemented by reference TRBV11-2 and TRBJ2-5, the full variable domain reads EAGVAQSPRYKIIEKRQSVAFWCNPISGHATLYWYQQILGQGPKLLIQFQNNGVVDDSQLPKDRFSAERLKGVDSTLKIQPAKLEDSAVYLCASSLGLAGGQETQYFGPGTRLLVL.

Concerning this clonotype itself: Germline and junction disagree at one end, which may indicate a read error. V and J are TRBV29-1 and TRBJ2-5; perhaps TRBD1 as D (6 bases). CDR3 length: 12 amino acids. Germline V CDR1 and CDR2: SQVTM, ANQGSEA. For the CDR3, the DNA is TGCAGCGGTGAGGACAGTCAAGAGACCCCGTACTTC. It specifies CSGEDSQETPYF.

The table lists this clonotype with many counts. The chain has TRBV6-6 and TRBJ2-1; 10 bases line up with TRBD2. The CDR3 sequence is 16 residues long. Germline V gene lookup returns CDR1 MNHNY and CDR2 SVGAGI (reference sequence). With V trimmed by 2 bases and J by 9 bases, 10 bases remained unmatched. Here the CDR3 reads CASSYPAGAGGTEQFF. The CDR3, as DNA: TGTGCCAGCAGTTACCCCGCGGGAGCGGGGGGGACTGAGCAGTTCTTC.

This clonotype was observed a handful of times. A much larger clone is a single base away; this may be a read error. The V gene is TRBV5-8, the J gene TRBJ2-5; TRBD1 matches 11 bases. The CDR3 has 13 residues. The germline V gene has CDR1 SGHTS and CDR2 YDEGEE. V shed 5 bases and J 11 bases; nucleotides not matched to a gene: 8. The CDR3 nucleotides read TGTGCCAGCAGGGGACAGGGGGGAAATGAGCAGTACTTC. Protein: CASRGQGGNEQYF.

As concerns this clonotype: This may be a read error: a much more frequent sequence differs by one nucleotide. The rearrangement links TRBV7-2 to TRBJ2-5; maybe TRBD2 (7 bases). The V gene's germline CDR1 is SGHTA and CDR2 FQGNSA. This CDR3 has 15 residues. This CDR3 is CANSSRGGASETQYF. Written as DNA, the CDR3 is TGTGCCAACAGCTCACGAGGGGGGGCCTCAGAGACCCAGTACTTC.

The chain has TRBV5-1 and TRBJ1-4; D not resolved. Per the germline V gene, CDR1 is SGHRS and CDR2 is YFSETQ. With 3 bases removed from V and 10 bases from J, the gap between germline ends came to 19 bases. CDR3 length: 15 residues. CDR3 sequence (DNA): TGCGCCAGCAGCTCGGCCGGTGGAATTGGAGTAAAACTGTTTTTT. Its translation: CASSSAGGIGVKLFF.

Many counts were recorded for this clonotype. V gene TRBV20-1 combines with J gene TRBJ2-1; 14 bases agree with TRBD2. CDR1 is DFQATT, CDR2 SNEGSKA, per germline (reference sequence). The CDR3 is 15 amino acids. J lost 3 bases, V lost 5 bases, and 3 bases had no gene match. CDR3 sequence reads: CSALGLAGVYNEQFF. CDR3 bases: TGCAGTGCTTTGGGACTAGCGGGGGTCTACAATGAGCAGTTCTTC.

This clonotype has at least ten counts. This sequence joins TRBV20-1 and TRBJ2-5, with 9 nucleotides matching TRBD2. V lost 0 bases to trimming and J lost 0 bases; unmatched junction nucleotides: 5. The CDR3 sequence is 16 residues long. Germline loops: CDR1 DFQATT, CDR2 SNEGSKA (reference sequence). In DNA, the CDR3 is TGCAGTGCTAGAGATACCAGCGGGGGGAACCAAGAGACCCAGTACTTC. As protein: CSARDTSGGNQETQYF.

This clonotype was seen at least ten times. The chain joins TRBV7-2 to TRBJ2-3; D possibly corresponds to TRBD2 (7 bases). Germline CDR1 is SGHTA and CDR2 is FQGNSA. The CDR3 totals 14 residues. V was trimmed by 2 bases and J by 4 bases, leaving 10 bases between them. CDR3 in amino acids: CASSLTGGPDTQYF. CDR3 in DNA: TGTGCCAGCAGCTTAACGGGGGGCCCAGATACGCAGTATTTT.

This clonotype was found many times. This chain uses TRBV20-1 with TRBJ2-5; no clear D. CDR3 size: 11 residues. The V end was cut by 7 bases, the J end by 1 base, with 7 bases between. Germline loops: CDR1 DFQATT, CDR2 SNEGSKA (reference sequence). CDR3 region: CSGLIQETQYF. The CDR3, as DNA: TGCAGTGGGCTGATCCAAGAGACCCAGTACTTC.

This clonotype was recorded at least ten times. This rearrangement joins TRBV21-1 to TRBJ2-1; TRBD2 was called by the table and not checked on the DNA. TRBV21-1 is reported as a pseudogene. The CDR3 is made up of 18 amino acids. The CDR3 loop reads CASSKSPPSGGNYNEQFF. CDR3 bases: TGTGCCAGCAGCAAAAGTCCCCCTAGCGGGGGGAATTACAATGAGCAGTTCTTC.

Remarks on this clonotype: A much larger clone differs by one base, so this may be a read error. This chain uses TRBV12-3 or TRBV12-4 with TRBJ2-5; TRBD2 aligns across 7 bases. The CDR3 spans 15 residues. The ends lost 6 bases at V and 11 bases at J; junction bases unmatched: 18. In nucleotides, the CDR3 is TGTGCCAGCAGCCCCTCTGAGGGAGGGGTGGATGAGCAGTACTTC. Amino acid sequence: CASSPSEGGVDEQYF.

For this clonotype: A much larger clone lies a single base off, so this may be a read error. The V call is TRBV5-1, the J call TRBJ2-1; D is unresolved. Germline-derived CDR1 and CDR2 are SGHRS and YFSETQ. This CDR3 spans 11 amino acids. As DNA, the CDR3 is TGCGCCAGCGGCTTGGATTTTGAGCAGTTCTTC. Its translation is CASGLDFEQFF.

DNA of the CDR3: TGTGCCATCAGTGACCCCGGGAATGCGGGACGGATCTACGAGCAGTACTTC. Residues: CAISDPGNAGRIYEQYF. V gene TRBV10-3 combines with J gene TRBJ2-7, with a tentative D call TRBD2 (6 bases). CDR3 length: 17 amino acids. Germline V gene sequence: CDR1 ENHRY, CDR2 SYGVKD. V was clipped by 3 bases and J by 3 bases, with 21 bases between them.